The 29 T cell receptor beta chains presented below share a single source sample, sequenced in a study of blood T cell repertoires in COVID-19. Data came from immunoSEQ multiplex PCR; TCRdb stores just in-frame clones and leaves some out. Of about 74,000 clones in the sample, roughly 88% were seen once. Sequencing input: peripheral blood. The source is a man between 65 and 80 years old with active or convalescent COVID-19.

The J gene is TRBJ1-2, the V gene TRBV15; 7 bases map to TRBD1. CDR3 length: 16 residues. The germline V gene encodes CDR1 LNHNV and CDR2 YYDKDF (reference sequence). Unmatched junction bases numbered 6, after V lost 0 bases and J lost 2 bases. CDR3 in DNA: TGTGCCACCAGCAGAGATGGCAGGGGGTACAACTATGGCTACACCTTC. Protein: CATSRDGRGYNYGYTF.

The chain recombines TRBV5-1 with TRBJ1-5; D unresolved. V was clipped by 2 bases and J by 2 bases, with 11 bases between them. The germline V gene encodes CDR1 SGHRS and CDR2 YFSETQ. The CDR3 runs to 15 residues. This CDR3 is CASSLSDSGNQPQHF. The CDR3 region has the DNA TGCGCCAGCAGCTTATCGGATAGCGGCAATCAGCCCCAGCATTTT.

The V and J genes are TRBV5-1 and TRBJ2-1, with TRBD1 matching 8 bases. Germline CDR1 is SGHRS and CDR2 is YFSETQ. V was pared by 5 bases and J by 0 bases, with 13 bases of the junction left unmatched. The CDR3 loop spans 18 amino acids. CDR3 in amino acids: CASRAGTGELFSYNEQFF. The CDR3, as DNA: TGCGCCAGCAGGGCCGGGACAGGCGAATTATTCTCCTACAATGAGCAGTTCTTC.

This clone turned up a few times. This chain links TRBV7-2 with TRBJ2-1; maybe TRBD2 (6 bases). CDR3 length: 16 residues. CDR1 and CDR2 from the germline V gene are SGHTA and FQGNSA. V lost 2 bases, J lost 3 bases, and 14 bases lay in between. The CDR3 region is CASSLSTTGVYNEQFF. The CDR3 coding sequence is TGTGCCAGCAGCTTATCGACGACGGGAGTCTACAATGAGCAGTTCTTC.

The chain is built from TRBV27 and TRBJ2-2; D is possibly TRBD2 (6 bases). This CDR3 region has 15 residues. Germline V gene lookup returns CDR1 MNHEY and CDR2 SMNVEV (reference sequence). Trimming took off 9 bases at V and 2 bases at J, with 16 bases between the two ends. The CDR3 DNA reads TGTGCCAGTCGCCCCCTGGGACTCAACACCGGGGAGCTGTTTTTT. Residues: CASRPLGLNTGELFF.

This chain uses TRBV6-5 with TRBJ1-2; D perhaps matches TRBD1 (6 bases). From germline, CDR1 is MNHEY and CDR2 SVGAGI. The CDR3 length is 13 residues. The V and J ends lost 2 bases and 5 bases respectively, with 9 bases between them. CDR3 DNA: TGTGCCAGCAGTTACAACAGGGCATATGGCTACACCTTC. This encodes CASSYNRAYGYTF.

The chain uses TRBV18 and TRBJ1-5; D is uncertain. Germline V CDR1 and CDR2: KGHSH, LQKENI. This CDR3 has 15 amino acids. The V gene lost 2 bases and the J gene lost 5 bases, with 13 bases spanning the gap. CDR3 DNA sequence: TGTGCCAGCTCACCAGATCCCCCGGGTGATCAGCCCCAGCATTTT. Encoded protein: CASSPDPPGDQPQHF.

The rearrangement links TRBV9 to TRBJ2-1, with 9 bases identical to TRBD1. The CDR3 runs 13 residues. J was trimmed by 9 bases and V by 3 bases; bases with no gene match: 4. The germline gives CDR1 SGDLS, CDR2 YYNGEE. The CDR3 bases are TGTGCCAGCAGCGAACGACAGGGGGGTGAGCAGTTCTTC. This codes for CASSERQGGEQFF.

The chain carries TRBV6-4 and TRBJ2-1; possible D gene TRBD1, 5 bases. The V end was cut by 5 bases, the J end by 5 bases, with 10 bases between. Germline V CDR1 and CDR2: MRHNA, SNTAGT. This CDR3 has 13 amino acids. The CDR3 DNA sequence: TGTGCCAGCAGTCGACAGCCCGACAATGAGCAGTTCTTC. Residues: CASSRQPDNEQFF.

This chain connects TRBV5-1 to TRBJ1-4; TRBD1 agrees at 10 bases. The V segment lost 3 bases and the J segment 7 bases; nucleotides outside the gene matches: 6. The CDR3 totals 15 residues. Per germline, CDR1 SGHRS and CDR2 YFSETQ. The CDR3: CASSWGQGLSEKLFF. The CDR3 DNA follows: TGCGCCAGCAGCTGGGGACAGGGGCTCTCTGAAAAACTGTTTTTT.

The chain couples TRBV11-2 to TRBJ2-7; 9 positions agree with TRBD2. V lost 6 bases and J lost 6; bases outside the gene matches: 12. CDR1 and CDR2 (germline): SGHAT, FQNNGV. CDR3 length: 15 residues. This chain's CDR3 is CASSYSGSISFEQYF. The DNA for the CDR3 is TGTGCCAGCAGTTATAGCGGGAGTATTTCTTTCGAGCAGTACTTC.

The chain carries TRBV6-4 and TRBJ2-2; perhaps TRBD1 as D (5 bases). Germline-derived CDR1 and CDR2 are MRHNA and SNTAGT. The CDR3 is 14 residues long. Trimming stripped 5 bases from V and 4 bases from J, with 11 bases between. CDR3: CASSLQVTTGELFF. In DNA, the CDR3 is TGTGCCAGCAGTCTACAGGTCACCACCGGGGAGCTGTTTTTT.

V usage is TRBV5-6 and J usage is TRBJ1-2; D is undetermined. Trimming removed 5 bases at V and 4 bases at J, with 12 bases between. From germline, CDR1 is SGHDT and CDR2 YYEEEE. The CDR3 runs 13 residues. CDR3 sequence: CASRTGSGYGYTF. The CDR3 DNA reads as TGTGCCAGCAGGACGGGGTCGGGCTATGGCTACACCTTC.

This chain uses TRBV2 with TRBJ2-3; D not resolved. Germline CDR1 reads SNHLY; CDR2 reads FYNNEI. CDR3 length: 14 amino acids. Trimming cost V 5 bases and J 2 bases, with 11 bases left between them. The CDR3 loop is CASSSGSTTDTQYF. The DNA of the CDR3 is TGTGCCAGCAGTTCCGGGTCGACCACAGATACGCAGTATTTT.

The genes are TRBV6-5 and TRBJ2-5, with TRBD2 identical over 7 bases. CDR3 length: 13 residues. V shed 6 bases and J 5 bases; nucleotides not matched to a gene: 6. Per the germline V gene, CDR1 is MNHEY and CDR2 is SVGAGI. Here the CDR3 DNA reads TGTGCCAGCAGGCGGGAGATGGGGGAGACCCAGTACTTC. Amino acids: CASRREMGETQYF.

V gene TRBV19 combines with J gene TRBJ2-7; 10 nucleotides align to TRBD2. Unmatched junction bases numbered 2, after V lost 3 bases and J lost 6 bases. The CDR3 spans 13 residues. Germline V lookup: CDR1 LNHDA, CDR2 SQIVND (reference sequence). CDR3 coding DNA: TGTGCCAGTAGTATGCCTAGCGGGGGCGAGCAGTACTTC. Its translation: CASSMPSGGEQYF.

This clone was detected only once. This rearrangement joins TRBV18 to TRBJ2-1; TRBD1 aligns across 7 bases. The V gene's germline CDR1 is KGHSH and CDR2 LQKENI. The CDR3 is made up of 16 amino acids. Unmatched junction bases numbered 11, after V lost 5 bases and J lost 4 bases. The chain's CDR3 is CASSTFSGDRYNEQFF. CDR3 in DNA: TGTGCCAGCTCAACCTTCAGTGGGGACAGATACAATGAGCAGTTCTTC.

This clone was recorded a few times. The chain couples TRBV19 to TRBJ1-1; possibly TRBD1 for D (5 bases). Germline CDR1 reads LNHDA; CDR2 reads SQIVND (reference sequence). The CDR3 spans 14 residues. The germline V and J ends were trimmed by 3 bases and 4 bases, with 12 bases remaining between them. CDR3 loop: CASSMGRDGTEAFF. CDR3 bases: TGTGCCAGTAGTATGGGGAGGGACGGCACTGAAGCTTTCTTT.

This sequence joins TRBV5-1 and TRBJ2-1; 13 bases match TRBD2. The length of the CDR3 is 15 residues. Losses at the gene ends were 4 bases for V and 8 bases for J; bases not matched to a gene: 6. Per the germline V gene, CDR1 is SGHRS and CDR2 is YFSETQ. The CDR3 nucleotides read TGCGCCAGCAGCCCCGGACTAGCGGGAGTGCATGAGCAGTTCTTC. This encodes CASSPGLAGVHEQFF.

The DNA of the CDR3 is TGTGCCAGCAGTGATGGCGGGACAGTTACCTACGAGCAGTACTTC. It yields the protein CASSDGGTVTYEQYF. The chain combines TRBV6-1 with TRBJ2-7; a weak D match, TRBD1 (7 bases). Trimming pared 3 bases from V and 2 bases from J, leaving 14 bases between. CDR3 size: 15 residues. CDR1 is MNHNS and CDR2 is SASEGT in the germline V gene.

This chain links TRBV3-1 (or the pseudogene TRBV3-2) with TRBJ2-5; TRBD2 might be the D (5 bases). Germline-derived CDR1 and CDR2 are LGHDT and YNNKEL (reference sequence). Deletions cut 4 bases from V and 5 bases from J, with 11 bases between. The CDR3 contains 13 residues. CDR3 DNA: TGTGCCAGCAGCCTATGGACGGGGGAGACCCAGTACTTC. It is translated as CASSLWTGETQYF.

The genes are TRBV9 and TRBJ1-4; 9 bases map to TRBD1. Germline-derived CDR1 and CDR2 are SGDLS and YYNGEE. The trim removed 3 bases at V and 3 bases at J, leaving 3 bases unmatched. This CDR3 has 15 amino acids. This CDR3 reads CASSGGQGANEKLFF. CDR3 DNA sequence: TGTGCCAGCAGCGGGGGACAGGGTGCTAATGAAAAACTGTTTTTT.

The chain employs TRBV4-2 and TRBJ2-5, with TRBD1 matching over 9 bases. The trim removed 4 bases at V and 5 bases at J, leaving 8 bases unmatched. There are 15 residues in the CDR3. The germline gives CDR1 LGHNA, CDR2 YNFKEQ. The CDR3, as DNA: TGTGCCAGCAGCCTTGGTGGGACAGGGAGTGAGACCCAGTACTTC. It yields the protein CASSLGGTGSETQYF.

The gene calls are TRBV4-1 and TRBJ2-7; 8 bases match TRBD1. The V gene's germline CDR1 is MGHRA and CDR2 YSYEKL. This CDR3 contains 16 residues. V lost 6 bases, J lost 1 base, and 11 bases stayed unmatched. The CDR3 DNA sequence: TGCGCCAGCAGTCGAACGCTGGGGACAGGTTCCTACGAGCAGTACTTC. Its protein product is CASSRTLGTGSYEQYF.

This clone was seen just once. The rearrangement uses TRBV6-1 and TRBJ2-7; D is unclear. CDR3 length: 13 residues. Trimming took 2 bases from V and 1 from J, leaving 6 bases between them. The germline CDR1 and CDR2 sequences are MNHNS and SASEGT. CDR3 in amino acids: CASSENSSYEQYF. CDR3 in DNA: TGTGCCAGCAGTGAAAACAGTTCCTACGAGCAGTACTTC.

The V call is TRBV5-4, the J call TRBJ2-2; D is unclear. Germline V gives CDR1 SGHNT, CDR2 YYREEE (reference sequence). This CDR3 region has 14 residues. V was cut by 0 bases and J by 5 bases, with 8 bases left in between. The CDR3 sequence: CASSLDYATGELFF. In nucleotides, the CDR3 is TGTGCCAGCAGCTTGGACTACGCGACCGGGGAGCTGTTTTTT. The entire variable domain, with the rest obtained from reference TRBV5-4 and TRBJ2-2, is as follows: ETGVTQSPTHLIKTRGQQVTLRCSSQSGHNTVSWYQQALGQGPQFIFQYYREEENGRGNFPPRFSGLQFPNYSSELNVNALELDDSALYLCASSLDYATGELFFGEGSRLTVL.

The J gene is TRBJ2-5, the V gene TRBV10-2, with 13 positions matching TRBD2. Germline CDR1 reads WSHSY; CDR2 reads SAAADI. V lost 8 bases, J lost 1 base, and 4 bases stayed unmatched. This CDR3 region has 15 residues. For the CDR3, the DNA is TGCGCCAGCGCCCGACTAGCGGGAGGCCAAGAGACCCAGTACTTC. Its protein is CASARLAGGQETQYF.

This clone was detected only a few times. This rearrangement joins TRBV4-1 to TRBJ2-5; the D is unclear. Trimming removed 0 bases from V and 2 bases from J, with 10 bases in between. Germline V gene data show CDR1 as MGHRA and CDR2 as YSYEKL. The CDR3 extends over 15 amino acids. The CDR3 DNA is TGCGCCAGCAGCCAAGATTGGAGCCAACAAGAGACCCAGTACTTC. This sequence encodes CASSQDWSQQETQYF.

The chain has TRBV5-1 and TRBJ2-1; 9 nucleotides align to TRBD2. Germline V gives CDR1 SGHRS, CDR2 YFSETQ. V trimming: 2 bases; J trimming: 6 bases; junction bases outside the gene matches: 6. CDR3 length: 15 residues. The CDR3 DNA follows: TGCGCCAGCAGCTTAGCCCTAGCGGGGCCCAATGAGCAGTTCTTC. This encodes CASSLALAGPNEQFF.